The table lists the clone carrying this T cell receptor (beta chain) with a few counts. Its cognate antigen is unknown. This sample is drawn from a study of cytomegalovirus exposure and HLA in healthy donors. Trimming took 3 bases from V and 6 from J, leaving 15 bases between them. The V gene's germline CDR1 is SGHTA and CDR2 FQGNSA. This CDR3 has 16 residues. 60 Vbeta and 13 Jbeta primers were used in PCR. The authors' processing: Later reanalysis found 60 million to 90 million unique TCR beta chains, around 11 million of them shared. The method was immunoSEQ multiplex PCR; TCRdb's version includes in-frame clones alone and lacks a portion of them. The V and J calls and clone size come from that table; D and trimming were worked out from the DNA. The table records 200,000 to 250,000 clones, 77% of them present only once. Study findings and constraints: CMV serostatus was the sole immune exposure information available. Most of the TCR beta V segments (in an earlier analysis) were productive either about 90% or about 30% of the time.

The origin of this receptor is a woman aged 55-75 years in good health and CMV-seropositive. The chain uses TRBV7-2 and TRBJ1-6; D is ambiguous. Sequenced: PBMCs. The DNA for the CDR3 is TGTGCCAGCAGCTTTGGAGTTGGAGGGTTTAATTCACCCCTCCACTTT. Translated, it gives CASSFGVGGFNSPLHF.